One and the same sample provided the 32 T cell receptor beta chains below, sequenced in a study of OX40 agonist ivuxolimab in advanced cancers. The protocol was immunoSEQ multiplex PCR, while the TCRdb copy is restricted to in-frame clones and leaves out a portion. The data contain about 20,000 clones, around nine tenths of them seen just once; the ten biggest clones take up 58%. The sample consisted of CD4+ or CD8+ T cells sorted from blood, taken in a trial of the OX40 agonist ivuxolimab. The receptors come from an adult with an advanced solid tumor such as melanoma, head and neck, liver or kidney cancer.

The chain is built from TRBV5-1 and TRBJ2-7, with D unclear. This CDR3 is built from 12 residues. Germline-derived CDR1 and CDR2 are SGHRS and YFSETQ. Between the trimmed V and J ends, which lost 0 bases and 3 bases, there was a span of 4 bases. CDR3 nucleotides: TGCGCCAGCAGCTTGGGAGTCTACGAGCAGTACTTC. Its protein is CASSLGVYEQYF.

The chain couples TRBV6-5 to TRBJ1-2, with 7 positions matching TRBD1. With V trimmed by 6 bases and J by 0 bases, 4 bases remained unmatched. The CDR3 covers 14 residues. CDR1 MNHEY and CDR2 SVGAGI come from the germline V gene. The CDR3 sequence is CASRTGDPNYGYTF. CDR3 DNA: TGTGCCAGCAGAACAGGGGACCCTAACTATGGCTACACCTTC.

This chain links TRBV27 with TRBJ1-5; TRBD1 might be the D (6 bases). This CDR3 region has 14 residues. Trimming cost V 6 bases and J 8 bases, with 17 bases left between them. Germline V gives CDR1 MNHEY, CDR2 SMNVEV (reference sequence). CDR3 bases: TGTGCCAGCAGCCTAGGGGGACCACCTGAGCCCCAGCATTTT. Its protein is CASSLGGPPEPQHF.

The chain recombines TRBV7-9 with TRBJ2-2; D remains ambiguous. Trimming cost V 2 bases and J 0 bases, with 19 bases left between them. CDR1 is SEHNR, CDR2 FQNEAQ, per germline (reference sequence). This CDR3 has 19 residues. CDR3 region: CASSLRLPGSTANTGELFF. CDR3 nucleotides: TGTGCCAGCAGCTTACGGTTGCCAGGTTCAACCGCGAACACCGGGGAGCTGTTTTTT. The whole variable domain, remainder taken from reference TRBV7-9 and TRBJ2-2, is DTGVSQNPRHKITKRGQNVTFRCDPISEHNRLYWYRQTLGQGPEFLTYFQNEAQLEKSRLLSDRFSAERPKGSFSTLEIQRTEQGDSAMYLCASSLRLPGSTANTGELFFGEGSRLTVL.

This clone showed up just a few times. The rearrangement links TRBV7-9 to TRBJ2-7, with D perhaps matching TRBD1 (6 bases). The CDR3 has 15 residues. From germline, CDR1 is SEHNR and CDR2 FQNEAQ (reference sequence). V lost 5 bases and J 0 bases, leaving 14 bases between the germline ends. CDR3 DNA: TGTGCCAGCAGCGTCGGACAGCCTGGCTCCTACGAGCAGTACTTC. Encoded protein: CASSVGQPGSYEQYF.

This chain links TRBV7-9 with TRBJ2-7, with no clear D. Trimming took off 1 base at V and 2 bases at J, with 15 bases between the two ends. The CDR3 runs 16 residues. Per the germline V gene, CDR1 is SEHNR and CDR2 is FQNEAQ (reference sequence). Here the CDR3 reads CASSLGVGQFTYEQYF. In DNA form, the CDR3 reads TGTGCCAGCAGCTTAGGAGTAGGCCAGTTTACCTACGAGCAGTACTTC. Drawing the rest from reference TRBV7-9 and TRBJ2-7, the complete variable domain is DTGVSQNPRHKITKRGQNVTFRCDPISEHNRLYWYRQTLGQGPEFLTYFQNEAQLEKSRLLSDRFSAERPKGSFSTLEIQRTEQGDSAMYLCASSLGVGQFTYEQYFGPGTRLTVT.

The rearrangement links TRBV4-1 to TRBJ2-5; 7 bases line up with TRBD2. CDR1 is MGHRA and CDR2 is YSYEKL in the germline V gene. This CDR3 region has 15 residues. After removal of 0 bases from V and 0 bases from J, the junction contained 1 base not matched to a gene. The CDR3 DNA reads as TGCGCCAGCAGCCAAGAGGGGGGGTACCAAGAGACCCAGTACTTC. Amino acids: CASSQEGGYQETQYF.

The count of this clone is one. The rearrangement links TRBV7-8 to TRBJ1-1, with 7 bases that match TRBD1. The V segment lost 1 base and the J segment 4 bases; nucleotides outside the gene matches: 9. The CDR3 loop spans 16 amino acids. Germline V gives CDR1 SGHVS, CDR2 FQNEAQ. Written as DNA, the CDR3 is TGTGCCAGCAGCTTAGAGGGTACAGGGGCAGGCACTGAAGCTTTCTTT. This sequence encodes CASSLEGTGAGTEAFF.

This clone was seen only once. The chain carries TRBV5-1 and TRBJ2-1; D remains ambiguous. CDR1 is SGHRS, CDR2 YFSETQ, per germline. The V end lost 6 bases, the J end lost 7 bases, and 20 bases lay between the germline ends. The CDR3 covers 15 residues. CDR3 in DNA: TGCGCCAGCATAGACCCGTTGGGGTACGGAAATGAGCAGTTCTTC. It encodes CASIDPLGYGNEQFF.

Turning to this clone: The identical CDR3 is also encoded by other nucleotide sequences in the sample. This chain connects TRBV7-9 to TRBJ2-7; the match to TRBD2 covers 7 bases. V gave up 5 bases and J gave up 3 bases; unmatched junction bases: 7. Germline V lookup: CDR1 SEHNR, CDR2 FQNEAQ (reference sequence). The CDR3 spans 14 residues. The CDR3 sequence is CASSPRTGGYEQYF. The CDR3, as DNA: TGTGCCAGCAGCCCCAGGACGGGGGGCTACGAGCAGTACTTC.

This clone was detected only once. This rearrangement joins TRBV4-1 to TRBJ2-3, with D possibly being TRBD2 (5 bases). Between the trimmed V and J ends, which lost 0 bases and 0 bases, there was a span of 13 bases. Germline lookup yields CDR1 MGHRA and CDR2 YSYEKL. CDR3 length: 17 amino acids. This chain's CDR3 is CASSQERALLSTDTQYF. CDR3 DNA: TGCGCCAGCAGCCAAGAGAGGGCCCTACTTAGCACAGATACGCAGTATTTT.

This clone ranks as medium-sized. V usage is TRBV4-2 and J usage is TRBJ2-2; D unresolved. The CDR3 contains 16 residues. Trimming pared 1 base from V and 3 bases from J, leaving 12 bases between. Germline CDR1 and CDR2: LGHNA and YNFKEQ. The CDR3 reads CASSQVKMTYTGELFF. The CDR3 coding sequence is TGTGCCAGCAGCCAAGTAAAGATGACCTACACCGGGGAGCTGTTTTTT.

This sequence joins TRBV7-9 and TRBJ1-2; the D gene is possibly TRBD1 (6 bases). From germline, CDR1 is SEHNR and CDR2 FQNEAQ (reference sequence). The CDR3 covers 17 residues. Between the trimmed V and J ends, which lost 4 bases and 8 bases, there was a span of 26 bases. The CDR3 sequence: CASSSFLHLRDIWGYTF. For the CDR3, the DNA is TGTGCCAGCAGCTCTTTCCTACATCTTCGGGACATATGGGGCTACACCTTC.

The chain has TRBV5-6 and TRBJ1-1, with D perhaps TRBD1 (6 bases). V was trimmed by 0 bases and J by 5 bases, leaving 8 bases between them. There are 13 residues in the CDR3. Germline CDR1 and CDR2: SGHDT and YYEEEE. In nucleotides, the CDR3 is TGTGCCAGCAGCTTGGCTCAGGGGACTGAAGCTTTCTTT. Amino acids: CASSLAQGTEAFF.

The chain employs TRBV6-1 and TRBJ1-5; the D gene is possibly TRBD1 (5 bases). The CDR3 has 14 amino acids. CDR1 and CDR2 from the germline V gene are MNHNS and SASEGT. V lost 4 bases, J lost 9 bases, and 16 bases lay in between. In nucleotides, the CDR3 is TGTGCCAGCAGTGGGTACAAGGGGAAGGGGCCCCAGCATTTT. Protein: CASSGYKGKGPQHF.

This rearrangement joins TRBV4-1 to TRBJ2-3; D is undetermined. This CDR3 region has 13 residues. Deletions cut 4 bases from V and 4 bases from J, with 9 bases between. Germline V gives CDR1 MGHRA, CDR2 YSYEKL. The CDR3 coding sequence is TGCGCCAGCAGCCTTCTGGCAGCAGATACGCAGTATTTT. Its protein product is CASSLLAADTQYF.

V and J are TRBV10-2 and TRBJ1-4, with 7 positions matching TRBD1. V trimming: 2 bases; J trimming: 4 bases; junction bases outside the gene matches: 1. Germline lookup yields CDR1 WSHSY and CDR2 SAAADI. The CDR3 has 14 amino acids. The chain's CDR3 is CASSERQGNEKLFF. The CDR3 coding sequence is TGCGCCAGCAGTGAGAGACAGGGTAATGAAAAACTGTTTTTT.

This clone was seen once. The chain has TRBV14 and TRBJ2-7; TRBD1 might be the D (6 bases). The V end lost 2 bases, the J end lost 4 bases, and 15 bases lay between the germline ends. The CDR3 totals 15 residues. Germline CDR1 is SGHDN and CDR2 is FVKESK. The CDR3 region has the DNA TGTGCCAGCAGCCAATGGTGGACAGCCCAGTACGAGCAGTACTTC. Translated, it gives CASSQWWTAQYEQYF. Using reference TRBV14 and TRBJ2-7 for the parts outside the CDR3, the full variable domain is EAGVTQFPSHSVIEKGQTVTLRCDPISGHDNLYWYRRVMGKEIKFLLHFVKESKQDESGMPNNRFLAERTGGTYSTLKVQPAELEDSGVYFCASSQWWTAQYEQYFGPGTRLTVT.

The chain employs TRBV7-9 and TRBJ2-5; tentatively, D is TRBD2 (5 bases). The germline gives CDR1 SEHNR, CDR2 FQNEAQ (reference sequence). Trimming removed 4 bases from V and 0 bases from J, with 12 bases in between. The CDR3 is 15 residues long. For the CDR3, the DNA is TGTGCCAGCAGCTCTAGCCGGGTCCACCAAGAGACCCAGTACTTC. Protein product: CASSSSRVHQETQYF.

The V gene is TRBV11-2, the J gene TRBJ2-7; D possibly corresponds to TRBD1 (6 bases). The V end was cut by 3 bases, the J end by 4 bases, with 10 bases between. Germline V gives CDR1 SGHAT, CDR2 FQNNGV. The CDR3 is 13 amino acids. The CDR3 loop reads CASSFGQGYEQYF. CDR3 DNA: TGTGCCAGCAGCTTTGGGCAGGGGTACGAGCAGTACTTC.

The chain carries TRBV29-1 and TRBJ1-5, with D uncertain. Germline V gene data show CDR1 as SQVTM and CDR2 as ANQGSEA. Trimming removed 4 bases at V and 4 bases at J, with 11 bases between. There are 13 residues in the CDR3. In DNA form, the CDR3 reads TGCAGCGTTGTTGGCGGATCAAATCAGCCCCAGCATTTT. Translated, it gives CSVVGGSNQPQHF.

This clone showed up just once. J is TRBJ1-5 and V is TRBV4-1; no clear D gene. Trimming took 0 bases from V and 9 from J, leaving 15 bases between them. The CDR3 runs to 15 residues. The germline V gene encodes CDR1 MGHRA and CDR2 YSYEKL. The CDR3 protein is CASSQDHDRVGPQHF. As DNA, the CDR3 is TGCGCCAGCAGCCAAGACCACGACCGGGTCGGGCCCCAGCATTTT.

The rearrangement uses TRBV30 and TRBJ2-3; the match to TRBD2 covers 7 bases. Germline trimming cut 3 bases from V and 3 bases from J; bases unmatched to any gene: 15. The CDR3 has 17 amino acids. Germline values: CDR1 GTSNPN, CDR2 SVGIG (reference sequence). The CDR3 coding sequence is TGTGCCTGGAGCCCCTGGGTTAGGAGCGGGGTTACAGATACGCAGTATTTT. It codes for CAWSPWVRSGVTDTQYF.

V gene TRBV7-9 combines with J gene TRBJ1-2, with D uncertain. V was pared by 4 bases and J by 5 bases, with 8 bases between. This CDR3 contains 12 residues. Germline V lookup: CDR1 SEHNR, CDR2 FQNEAQ (reference sequence). The CDR3 nucleotides are TGTGCCAGCAGCTCGGGGTTATATGGCTACACCTTC. Protein product: CASSSGLYGYTF. The full variable domain, rest sourced from reference TRBV7-9 and TRBJ1-2, is DTGVSQNPRHKITKRGQNVTFRCDPISEHNRLYWYRQTLGQGPEFLTYFQNEAQLEKSRLLSDRFSAERPKGSFSTLEIQRTEQGDSAMYLCASSSGLYGYTFGSGTRLTVV.

V gene TRBV4-1 combines with J gene TRBJ1-2; possible D gene TRBD1, 5 bases. CDR3 length: 15 amino acids. CDR1 is MGHRA, CDR2 YSYEKL, per germline. Trimming cost V 0 bases and J 0 bases, with 8 bases left between them. The CDR3 region has the DNA TGCGCCAGCAGCCAAGATTCACAGGCTAACTATGGCTACACCTTC. Translation gives CASSQDSQANYGYTF.

The V gene is TRBV2, the J gene TRBJ1-5; 12 bases agree with TRBD1. V gave up 7 bases and J gave up 7 bases; unmatched junction bases: 5. The CDR3 spans 14 residues. Germline V gene lookup returns CDR1 SNHLY and CDR2 FYNNEI. In nucleotides, the CDR3 is TGTGCCAGCACTCCGGGACAGGGGGCCCAGCCCCAGCATTTT. Translated: CASTPGQGAQPQHF.

This clone was seen more than once but under ten times. This chain joins TRBV29-1 and TRBJ1-1, with D possibly matching TRBD1 (5 bases). The CDR3 has 13 residues. Trimming shortened V by 8 bases and J by 0 bases, and 13 bases separated the two germline ends. Germline-derived CDR1 and CDR2 are SQVTM and ANQGSEA. The DNA of the CDR3 is TGCAGCATGGGGTGGGGCATGAACACTGAAGCTTTCTTT. It specifies CSMGWGMNTEAFF.

The J gene is TRBJ2-7, the V gene TRBV6-5, with TRBD1 identical over 9 bases. The CDR3 spans 15 residues. Per germline, CDR1 MNHEY and CDR2 SVGAGI. V lost 10 bases to trimming and J lost 6 bases; unmatched junction nucleotides: 16. Here the CDR3 reads CAILRYRDRVSEQYF. CDR3 sequence (DNA): TGTGCCATCCTACGCTACCGGGACAGGGTATCCGAGCAGTACTTC.

V and J are TRBV7-9 and TRBJ1-6; possible D gene TRBD1, 6 bases. V gave up 4 bases and J gave up 4 bases, with 20 bases separating them. The germline V gene has CDR1 SEHNR and CDR2 FQNEAQ (reference sequence). CDR3 length: 18 residues. CDR3 protein: CASSSGGGFSFYNSPLHF. The CDR3 nucleotides are TGTGCCAGCAGCTCGGGAGGGGGTTTCTCCTTTTATAATTCACCCCTCCACTTT.

Written as DNA, the CDR3 is TGTGCCTGGGATCCGGGACAGGGGGTCGGGGAAGCTTTCTTT. It codes for CAWDPGQGVGEAFF. This chain connects TRBV30 to TRBJ1-1; TRBD1 matches 11 bases. After removal of 5 bases from V and 8 bases from J, the junction contained 10 bases not matched to a gene. The CDR3 is made up of 14 amino acids. Germline loops: CDR1 GTSNPN, CDR2 SVGIG (reference sequence).

J is TRBJ2-1 and V is TRBV4-1; D is uncertain. The V gene's germline CDR1 is MGHRA and CDR2 YSYEKL. This CDR3 comprises 13 residues. With 0 bases removed from V and 8 bases from J, the gap between germline ends came to 8 bases. The CDR3 loop is CASSQEGLDEQFF. CDR3 sequence (DNA): TGCGCCAGCAGCCAAGAAGGTTTGGATGAGCAGTTCTTC.

The chain recombines TRBV11-2 with TRBJ2-2; D unresolved. The CDR3 is 15 amino acids. CDR1 is SGHAT and CDR2 is FQNNGV in the germline V gene. With 3 bases removed from V and 4 bases from J, the gap between germline ends came to 12 bases. This chain's CDR3 is CASSLVLGFTGELFF. In nucleotides, the CDR3 is TGTGCCAGCAGCTTGGTCTTGGGGTTCACCGGGGAGCTGTTTTTT.